The next 12 T cell receptor beta chains were all read from a single sample in a study of blood T cell repertoires in COVID-19. Profiled with immunoSEQ multiplex PCR; TCRdb holds only in-frame clones, not every one. This sample has about 310,000 clones, with about nine tenths found just once. Sequencing used peripheral blood. The receptors originated from a man aged 50 to 60 with active or convalescent COVID-19.

This clone has just a few counts. The CDR3 nucleotides are TGTGCCAGCAGTTTGGAGGGCTCCTTGAACACTGAAGCTTTCTTT. Amino acids: CASSLEGSLNTEAFF. The genes are TRBV28 and TRBJ1-1; D remains unclear. The length of the CDR3 is 15 residues. Germline lookup yields CDR1 MDHEN and CDR2 SYDVKM. V was shortened by 3 bases and J by 0 bases, with 11 bases between the two germline ends.

This chain uses TRBV18 with TRBJ2-3, with 7 bases identical to TRBD2. Germline trimming cut 1 base from V and 6 bases from J; bases unmatched to any gene: 7. The V gene's germline CDR1 is KGHSH and CDR2 LQKENI. The CDR3 contains 15 residues. In DNA, the CDR3 is TGTGCCAGCTCACCACGGGCGGGGGAAACCGATACGCAGTATTTT. The encoded protein is CASSPRAGETDTQYF. Based on the CDR3 plus reference TRBV18 and TRBJ2-3, the full variable domain is NAGVMQNPRHLVRRRGQEARLRCSPMKGHSHVYWYRQLPEEGLKFMVYLQKENIIDESGMPKERFSAEFPKEGPSILRIQQVVRGDSAAYFCASSPRAGETDTQYFGPGTRLTVL.

As for this clone: The same CDR3 can be traced to other DNA sequences in this sample. The chain joins TRBV28 to TRBJ1-2, with 7 nucleotides matching TRBD1. Germline CDR1 and CDR2: MDHEN and SYDVKM. The V segment lost 5 bases and the J segment 8 bases; nucleotides outside the gene matches: 14. The CDR3 is made up of 15 amino acids. CDR3 sequence (DNA): TGTGCCAGCAGTCAAGGGGGCGCAGGTGGTGGGGGCTACACCTTC. It is translated as CASSQGGAGGGGYTF.

V is TRBV5-4 and J is TRBJ2-7; 8 positions agree with TRBD1. The CDR3 has 15 residues. Germline V gives CDR1 SGHNT, CDR2 YYREEE (reference sequence). V lost 4 bases and J lost 4; bases outside the gene matches: 10. As DNA, the CDR3 is TGTGCCAGCAGCCCCAGGACAGGGTTAAGGTACGAGCAGTACTTC. Amino acid sequence: CASSPRTGLRYEQYF.

The rearrangement links TRBV7-9 to TRBJ1-1, with D unclear. Germline assignment: CDR1 SEHNR and CDR2 FQNEAQ (reference sequence). The CDR3 has 18 residues. V was pared by 0 bases and J by 4 bases, with 21 bases between. Here the CDR3 reads CASSLAQRGESEITEAFF. CDR3 nucleotides: TGTGCCAGCAGCTTAGCGCAACGGGGTGAGTCTGAGATCACTGAAGCTTTCTTT. The complete variable domain, with remaining parts taken from reference TRBV7-9 and TRBJ1-1, reads DTGVSQNPRHKITKRGQNVTFRCDPISEHNRLYWYRQTLGQGPEFLTYFQNEAQLEKSRLLSDRFSAERPKGSFSTLEIQRTEQGDSAMYLCASSLAQRGESEITEAFFGQGTRLTVV.

The chain links TRBV6-1 to TRBJ1-2, with D possibly being TRBD1 (5 bases). V lost 2 bases and J lost 2, with 6 bases in between. The CDR3 extends over 13 amino acids. CDR1 is MNHNS and CDR2 is SASEGT in the germline V gene. The CDR3: CASSERGNYGYTF. CDR3 in DNA: TGTGCCAGCAGTGAACGGGGGAACTATGGCTACACCTTC.

The rearrangement uses TRBV4-2 and TRBJ1-1; no clear D. Germline CDR1 reads LGHNA; CDR2 reads YNFKEQ. Trimming cost V 4 bases and J 2 bases, with 14 bases left between them. The CDR3 extends over 15 amino acids. The CDR3 loop reads CASSPHGETNTEAFF. The CDR3 nucleotides read TGTGCCAGCAGCCCCCACGGGGAGACTAACACTGAAGCTTTCTTT.

The chain is built from TRBV30 and TRBJ1-3; TRBD1 is a possible D gene (5 bases). Deletions cut 3 bases from V and 8 bases from J, with 17 bases between. CDR1 is GTSNPN and CDR2 is SVGIG in the germline V gene (reference sequence). The CDR3 is 14 amino acids. CDR3 sequence (DNA): TGTGCCTGGAGGGGGAAGGGGCTGTTGGACACCATATATTTT. This encodes CAWRGKGLLDTIYF.

The CDR3, as DNA: TGTGCCATATCACCGGGACAGGGAAGAAACACCATATATTTT. Its translation: CAISPGQGRNTIYF. The rearrangement joins TRBV10-3 to TRBJ1-3; 9 bases match TRBD1. Germline CDR1 and CDR2: ENHRY and SYGVKD. The CDR3 is 14 residues long. Trimming at V came to 9 bases and at J to 5 bases, leaving 8 bases not matched to a gene.

This chain joins TRBV7-2 and TRBJ1-1; the D gene is possibly TRBD1 (5 bases). The CDR3 sequence is 13 residues long. V dropped 3 bases and J dropped 6 bases, with 11 bases sitting between them. The germline gives CDR1 SGHTA, CDR2 FQGNSA. The DNA for the CDR3 is TGTGCCAGCAGCTTTGGCCAGGGTTCTGAAGCTTTCTTT. Encoded protein: CASSFGQGSEAFF.

The chain combines TRBV11-2 with TRBJ2-3, with D unclear. CDR3 length: 14 amino acids. The V end lost 6 bases, the J end lost 1 base, and 11 bases lay between the germline ends. Germline V gives CDR1 SGHAT, CDR2 FQNNGV. CDR3 in DNA: TGTGCCAGCAGTTTAAACCGAGGCACAGATACGCAGTATTTT. Encoded protein: CASSLNRGTDTQYF.

This chain joins TRBV10-2 and TRBJ2-7; weak D call: TRBD1 (6 bases). The length of the CDR3 is 16 residues. The ends were cut back, 1 base at V and 0 bases at J, with 13 bases in the middle. Germline CDR1 WSHSY, CDR2 SAAADI. As DNA, the CDR3 is TGCGCCAGCAGTGAGTTGGGGACAATTAACTCCTACGAGCAGTACTTC. Its translation is CASSELGTINSYEQYF.